These 15 T cell receptor beta chains were all obtained from the same sample, sequenced in a study of blood T cell repertoires in COVID-19. Some clones are missing from TCRdb's copy, which holds only in-frame ones; the method was immunoSEQ multiplex PCR. The sample includes about 71,000 clones, 80% to 90% of them seen just once. What was sequenced was peripheral blood. Every receptor here comes from a man in his forties or fifties with active COVID-19.

This clone appeared a few times. The chain recombines TRBV6-1 with TRBJ1-2, with D possibly TRBD1 on 5 matching bases. CDR1 and CDR2 (germline): MNHNS, SASEGT. Trimming removed 3 bases from V and 0 bases from J, with 5 bases in between. The CDR3 has 13 residues. CDR3 in amino acids: CASSETANYGYTF. The CDR3 coding sequence is TGTGCCAGCAGTGAGACAGCTAACTATGGCTACACCTTC.

The chain is built from TRBV27 and TRBJ1-4; D gene ambiguous. CDR3 length: 13 amino acids. In germline, CDR1 is MNHEY, CDR2 SMNVEV (reference sequence). V was clipped by 4 bases and J by 8 bases, with 11 bases between them. The CDR3 loop is CASSSYLLEKLFF. The CDR3 bases are TGTGCCAGCAGTTCCTACTTATTAGAAAAACTGTTTTTT.

V gene TRBV30 combines with J gene TRBJ2-7; no firm D call. Deletions cut 0 bases from V and 5 bases from J, with 8 bases between. The CDR3 covers 12 residues. CDR1 and CDR2 from the germline V gene are GTSNPN and SVGIG (reference sequence). CDR3 DNA: TGTGCCTGGAGTGTGTTATTAAACGAGCAGTACTTC. It encodes CAWSVLLNEQYF.

The chain employs TRBV29-1 and TRBJ1-1; D is uncertain. This CDR3 has 14 amino acids. V dropped 7 bases and J dropped 4 bases, with 19 bases sitting between them. The germline V gene encodes CDR1 SQVTM and CDR2 ANQGSEA. As DNA, the CDR3 is TGCAGCGCTGCCCCAAGTGCCGGGAGCACTGAAGCTTTCTTT. Protein product: CSAAPSAGSTEAFF.

The chain has TRBV18 and TRBJ2-7; possibly TRBD1 for D (6 bases). The V gene lost 3 bases and the J gene lost 8 bases, with 20 bases spanning the gap. This CDR3 contains 15 residues. Germline CDR1 is KGHSH and CDR2 is LQKENI. As DNA, the CDR3 is TGTGCCAGCTCACCTGATACAGGGTCCCTCGGGAAGCAGTACTTC. Translated, it gives CASSPDTGSLGKQYF.

This clone occurred a few times. This chain joins TRBV2 and TRBJ1-6; 9 positions agree with TRBD1. With V trimmed by 5 bases and J by 8 bases, 7 bases remained unmatched. The CDR3 spans 15 residues. Germline assignment: CDR1 SNHLY and CDR2 FYNNEI. The CDR3 here is CASSRPGQGYSPLHF. Written as DNA, the CDR3 is TGTGCCAGCAGTCGACCGGGACAGGGATATTCACCCCTCCACTTT.

This chain uses TRBV7-2 with TRBJ2-3; 8 bases agree with TRBD2. Trimming cost V 5 bases and J 6 bases; bases outside gene matches: 13. The length of the CDR3 is 16 residues. The germline V gene encodes CDR1 SGHTA and CDR2 FQGNSA. CDR3 sequence: CASSRRVGRGDDTQYF. The CDR3, as DNA: TGTGCCAGCAGCCGGCGCGTTGGGCGGGGGGACGATACGCAGTATTTT. Together with reference TRBV7-2 and TRBJ2-3, the CDR3 gives the full variable domain: GAGVSQSPSNKVTEKGKDVELRCDPISGHTALYWYRQSLGQGLEFLIYFQGNSAPDKSGLPSDRFSAERTGGSVSTLTIQRTQQEDSAVYLCASSRRVGRGDDTQYFGPGTRLTVL.

The chain carries TRBV5-1 and TRBJ2-3, with D maybe TRBD2 (6 bases). V gave up 0 bases and J gave up 2 bases, with 10 bases separating them. The CDR3 spans 15 residues. Germline CDR1 SGHRS, CDR2 YFSETQ. The chain's CDR3 is CASSLERGITDTQYF. The CDR3 nucleotides are TGCGCCAGCAGCTTGGAACGGGGGATCACAGATACGCAGTATTTT.

V gene TRBV28 combines with J gene TRBJ2-7; possibly TRBD1 for D (6 bases). Germline V CDR1 and CDR2: MDHEN, SYDVKM. The ends were cut back, 8 bases at V and 4 bases at J, with 21 bases in the middle. The CDR3 spans 15 residues. This CDR3 is CASAGVGGAGYEQYF. In nucleotides, the CDR3 is TGTGCCAGCGCCGGGGTAGGGGGTGCGGGTTACGAGCAGTACTTC. Filled out from reference TRBV28 and TRBJ2-7, the complete variable domain reads DVKVTQSSRYLVKRTGEKVFLECVQDMDHENMFWYRQDPGLGLRLIYFSYDVKMKEKGDIPEGYSVSREKKERFSLILESASTNQTSMYLCASAGVGGAGYEQYFGPGTRLTVT.

J is TRBJ1-2 and V is TRBV6-5, with D uncertain. V dropped 5 bases and J dropped 7 bases, with 14 bases sitting between them. This CDR3 contains 13 residues. Germline values: CDR1 MNHEY, CDR2 SVGAGI. In nucleotides, the CDR3 is TGTGCCAGCAGTCCCGACCCCCGCGGTGGCTACACCTTC. Translation gives CASSPDPRGGYTF.

This clone was detected only a few times. The CDR3 nucleotides are TGTGCCAGCAGTTACGGCGCAGGGGATGGCTACACCTTC. This gives the protein CASSYGAGDGYTF. This chain uses TRBV6-2 or TRBV6-3 with TRBJ1-2; D is perhaps TRBD1 (6 bases). In germline, CDR1 is MNHEY, CDR2 SVGEGT. The V gene lost 2 bases and the J gene lost 6 bases, with 10 bases spanning the gap. This CDR3 is 13 amino acids long.

The gene calls are TRBV7-8 and TRBJ2-1; D perhaps matches TRBD2 (5 bases). The CDR3 is 17 amino acids. V was cut by 2 bases and J by 2 bases, with 16 bases left in between. Germline lookup yields CDR1 SGHVS and CDR2 FQNEAQ. CDR3 bases: TGTGCCAGCAGCTTACGAGGGTCGGGCATCCCCTACAATGAGCAGTTCTTC. Residues: CASSLRGSGIPYNEQFF.

The chain links TRBV2 to TRBJ2-1; 10 bases line up with TRBD2. In germline, CDR1 is SNHLY, CDR2 FYNNEI. The CDR3 spans 15 residues. V was pared by 1 base and J by 5 bases, with 2 bases of the junction left unmatched. CDR3 residues: CASSEGLAGDNEQFF. The CDR3 DNA sequence: TGTGCCAGCAGTGAAGGCCTAGCGGGGGACAATGAGCAGTTCTTC.

This clone is a singleton in its sample. The V call is TRBV6-5, the J call TRBJ2-2; perhaps TRBD1 as D (6 bases). Germline assignment: CDR1 MNHEY and CDR2 SVGAGI. The V gene lost 6 bases and the J gene lost 1 base, with 9 bases spanning the gap. This CDR3 is built from 14 residues. DNA of the CDR3: TGTGCCAGCAGATCACAGGGGAACACCGGGGAGCTGTTTTTT. Residues: CASRSQGNTGELFF.

The chain uses TRBV5-1 and TRBJ1-1; 7 bases are a match to TRBD1. The CDR3 runs to 15 residues. V was clipped by 0 bases and J by 5 bases; unmatched bases: 7. The germline V gene has CDR1 SGHRS and CDR2 YFSETQ. CDR3 DNA sequence: TGCGCCAGCAGCTTGGTTGTAGGGGGCTTGACTGAAGCTTTCTTT. Amino acid sequence: CASSLVVGGLTEAFF.